A single sample gave rise to the 5 T cell receptor beta chains below, sequenced in a study of T-cell memory formation after mild COVID-19. TCRdb passed the 5' RACE reads through MiXCR, listing each CDR3 protein once. The data show around 45,000 distinct CDR3 sequences, with approximately 9.6% seen just once and 12% held by the top ten. Sample: PBMCs or a T cell subset sorted from them (not recorded which). Every receptor here comes from an adult woman who had mild COVID-19 (a few samples of this study predate the infection). Cell type and time point are not known.

This clonotype was counted between two and nine times. CDR3 residues: CASSSYSTSGSTDTQYF. CDR3 DNA sequence: TGTGCCAGCAGCTCCTACTCGACTAGCGGAAGCACAGATACGCAGTATTTT. This chain links TRBV11-2 with TRBJ2-3, with 9 bases aligning to TRBD2. The germline V gene has CDR1 SGHAT and CDR2 FQNNGV. V shed 4 bases and J 0 bases; nucleotides not matched to a gene: 8. This CDR3 comprises 17 residues.

The rearrangement links TRBV15 to TRBJ2-1; TRBD2 matches at 9 bases. Germline V gene sequence: CDR1 LNHNV, CDR2 YYDKDF (reference sequence). The CDR3 totals 18 residues. J gave up 3 bases and V 0 bases, and 9 bases lay outside the gene matches. CDR3 sequence reads: CATSRDNSGRALYNEQFF. In DNA, the CDR3 is TGTGCCACCAGCAGAGATAATAGCGGGAGAGCCCTCTACAATGAGCAGTTCTTC.

This clonotype was seen more than once but under ten times. The chain joins TRBV25-1 to TRBJ1-1; the D gene is possibly TRBD1 (5 bases). The CDR3 is 13 residues long. The germline V gene has CDR1 MGHDK and CDR2 SYGVNS. With 4 bases removed from V and 3 bases from J, the gap between germline ends came to 9 bases. DNA for the CDR3: TGTGCCAGCAGTGGCCGGGGGTACACTGAAGCTTTCTTT. Translated, it gives CASSGRGYTEAFF.

This rearrangement joins TRBV20-1 to TRBJ2-1, with D possibly being TRBD1 (7 bases). V dropped 8 bases and J dropped 10 bases, with 18 bases sitting between them. Germline CDR1 and CDR2: DFQATT and SNEGSKA (reference sequence). The CDR3 totals 12 residues. CDR3 sequence (DNA): TGCAGTAGTCAACTCAGGGGGGTAGAGCAGTTCTTC. The encoded protein is CSSQLRGVEQFF.

This clonotype was observed a handful of times. The chain has TRBV29-1 and TRBJ2-5, with D maybe TRBD1 (6 bases). In germline, CDR1 is SQVTM, CDR2 ANQGSEA. CDR3 length equals 15 residues. Trimming removed 7 bases at V and 4 bases at J, with 22 bases between. The CDR3 nucleotides are TGCAGCGCCGGACAGCCGACATATGAGGCAGAGACCCAGTACTTC. It codes for CSAGQPTYEAETQYF.